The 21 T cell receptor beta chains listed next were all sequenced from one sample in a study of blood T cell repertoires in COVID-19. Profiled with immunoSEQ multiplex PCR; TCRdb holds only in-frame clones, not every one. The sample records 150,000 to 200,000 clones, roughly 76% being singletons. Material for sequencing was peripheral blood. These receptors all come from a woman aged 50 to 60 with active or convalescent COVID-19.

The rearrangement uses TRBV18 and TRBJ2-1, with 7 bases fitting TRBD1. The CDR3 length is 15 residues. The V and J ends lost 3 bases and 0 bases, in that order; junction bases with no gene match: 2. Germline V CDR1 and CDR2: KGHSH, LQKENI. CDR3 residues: CASSPGQTSYNEQFF. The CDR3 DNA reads TGTGCCAGCTCACCGGGACAGACCTCCTACAATGAGCAGTTCTTC.

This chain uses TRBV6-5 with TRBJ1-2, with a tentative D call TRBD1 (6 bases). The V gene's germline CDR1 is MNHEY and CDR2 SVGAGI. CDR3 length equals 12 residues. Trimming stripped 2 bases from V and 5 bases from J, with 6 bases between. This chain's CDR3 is CASSYQGYGYTF. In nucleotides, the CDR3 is TGTGCCAGCAGTTACCAGGGGTATGGCTACACCTTC.

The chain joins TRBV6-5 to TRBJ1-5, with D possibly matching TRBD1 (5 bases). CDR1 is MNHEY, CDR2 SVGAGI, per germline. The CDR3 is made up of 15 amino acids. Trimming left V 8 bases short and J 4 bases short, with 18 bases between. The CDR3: CASQLKGSWNQPQHF. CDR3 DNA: TGTGCCAGCCAGTTAAAGGGGTCGTGGAATCAGCCCCAGCATTTT.

CDR3 in DNA: TGTGCCAGCAGCTCGTCCAGTGGAGGGCCGGGAGAGCAGTACTTC. This gives the protein CASSSSSGGPGEQYF. This rearrangement joins TRBV9 to TRBJ2-7; tentatively, D is TRBD2 (6 bases). This CDR3 has 15 residues. Germline loops: CDR1 SGDLS, CDR2 YYNGEE. Trimming removed 4 bases from V and 7 bases from J, with 21 bases in between.

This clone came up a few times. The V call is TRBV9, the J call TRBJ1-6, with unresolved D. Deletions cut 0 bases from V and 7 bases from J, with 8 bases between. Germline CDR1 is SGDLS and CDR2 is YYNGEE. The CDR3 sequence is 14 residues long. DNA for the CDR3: TGTGCCAGCAGCGTAGGGTCGGGAAATTCACCCCTCCACTTT. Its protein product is CASSVGSGNSPLHF.

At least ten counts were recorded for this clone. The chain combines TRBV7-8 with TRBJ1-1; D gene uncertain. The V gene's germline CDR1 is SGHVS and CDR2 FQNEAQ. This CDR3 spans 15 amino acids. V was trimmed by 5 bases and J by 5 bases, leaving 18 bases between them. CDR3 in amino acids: CASSAPTAVWTEAFF. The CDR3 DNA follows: TGTGCCAGCAGCGCCCCGACGGCGGTCTGGACTGAAGCTTTCTTT.

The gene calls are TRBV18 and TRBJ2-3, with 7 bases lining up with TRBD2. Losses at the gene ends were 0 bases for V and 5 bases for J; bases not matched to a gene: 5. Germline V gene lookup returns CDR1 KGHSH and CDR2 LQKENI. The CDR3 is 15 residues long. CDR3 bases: TGTGCCAGCTCACCACCGGGAGGGAGGGAAGATACGCAGTATTTT. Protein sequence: CASSPPGGREDTQYF. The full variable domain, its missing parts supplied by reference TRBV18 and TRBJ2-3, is NAGVMQNPRHLVRRRGQEARLRCSPMKGHSHVYWYRQLPEEGLKFMVYLQKENIIDESGMPKERFSAEFPKEGPSILRIQQVVRGDSAAYFCASSPPGGREDTQYFGPGTRLTVL.

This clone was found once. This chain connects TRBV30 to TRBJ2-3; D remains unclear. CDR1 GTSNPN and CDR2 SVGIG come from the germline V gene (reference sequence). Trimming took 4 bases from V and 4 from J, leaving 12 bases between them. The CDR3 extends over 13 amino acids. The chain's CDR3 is CAWNGPGADTQYF. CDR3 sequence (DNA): TGTGCCTGGAATGGTCCAGGTGCAGATACGCAGTATTTT.

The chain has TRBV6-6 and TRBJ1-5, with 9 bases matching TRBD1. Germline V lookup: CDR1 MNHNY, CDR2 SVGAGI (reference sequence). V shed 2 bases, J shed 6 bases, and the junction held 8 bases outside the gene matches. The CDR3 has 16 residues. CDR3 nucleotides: TGTGCCAGCAGTTACAACCTGGGACAGGGTGGTCAGCCCCAGCATTTT. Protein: CASSYNLGQGGQPQHF.

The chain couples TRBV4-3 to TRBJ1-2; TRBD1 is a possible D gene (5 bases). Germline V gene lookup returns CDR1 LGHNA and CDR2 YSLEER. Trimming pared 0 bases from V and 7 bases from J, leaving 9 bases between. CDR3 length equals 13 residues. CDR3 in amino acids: CASSQDWQGGYTF. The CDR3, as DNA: TGCGCCAGCAGCCAAGATTGGCAGGGTGGCTACACCTTC.

In DNA, the CDR3 is TGTGCCAGCAGCCCGGGACAGGGGATTAGCTCCTATAATTCACCCCTCCACTTT. This gives the protein CASSPGQGISSYNSPLHF. V usage is TRBV9 and J usage is TRBJ1-6; 10 bases agree with TRBD1. Germline V gene sequence: CDR1 SGDLS, CDR2 YYNGEE. Germline trimming cut 4 bases from V and 0 bases from J; bases unmatched to any gene: 7. The CDR3 length is 18 residues.

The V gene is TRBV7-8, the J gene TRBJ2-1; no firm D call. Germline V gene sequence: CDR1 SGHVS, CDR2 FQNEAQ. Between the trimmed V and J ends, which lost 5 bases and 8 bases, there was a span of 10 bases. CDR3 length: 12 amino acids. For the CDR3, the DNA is TGTGCCAGCAGCCCGCCTCGGGATGAGCAGTTCTTC. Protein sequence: CASSPPRDEQFF.

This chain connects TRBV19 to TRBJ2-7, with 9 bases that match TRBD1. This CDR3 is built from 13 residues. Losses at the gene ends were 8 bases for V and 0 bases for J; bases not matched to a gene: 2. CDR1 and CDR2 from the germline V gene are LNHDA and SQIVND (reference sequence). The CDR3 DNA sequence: TGTGCCAGTGGGACAGGGCACTCCTACGAGCAGTACTTC. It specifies CASGTGHSYEQYF.

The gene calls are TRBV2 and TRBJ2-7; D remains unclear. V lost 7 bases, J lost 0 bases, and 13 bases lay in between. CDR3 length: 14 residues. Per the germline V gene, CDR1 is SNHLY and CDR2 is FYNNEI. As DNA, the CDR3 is TGTGCCAGCATTTTCCAGGCCAACTCCTACGAGCAGTACTTC. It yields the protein CASIFQANSYEQYF. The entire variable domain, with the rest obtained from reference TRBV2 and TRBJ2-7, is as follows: EPEVTQTPSHQVTQMGQEVILRCVPISNHLYFYWYRQILGQKVEFLVSFYNNEISEKSEIFDDQFSVERPDGSNFTLKIRSTKLEDSAMYFCASIFQANSYEQYFGPGTRLTVT.

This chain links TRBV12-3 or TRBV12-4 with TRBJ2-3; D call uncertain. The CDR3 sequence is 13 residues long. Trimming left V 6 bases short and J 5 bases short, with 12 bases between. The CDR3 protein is CASSFRDIDTQYF. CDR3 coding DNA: TGTGCCAGCAGCTTCCGCGACATAGATACGCAGTATTTT.

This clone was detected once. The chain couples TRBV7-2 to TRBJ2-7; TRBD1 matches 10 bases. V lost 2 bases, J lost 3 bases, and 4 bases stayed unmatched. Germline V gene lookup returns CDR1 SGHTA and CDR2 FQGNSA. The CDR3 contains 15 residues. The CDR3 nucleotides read TGTGCCAGCAGCTTACAGGGACAGGGGTTCTACGAGCAGTACTTC. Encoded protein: CASSLQGQGFYEQYF.

CDR3 nucleotides: TGTGCCAGCAGTTGGTCGGGTGACACTGAAGCTTTCTTT. It encodes CASSWSGDTEAFF. The V gene is TRBV27, the J gene TRBJ1-1; no clear D gene. This CDR3 spans 13 amino acids. The V and J ends lost 4 bases and 3 bases respectively, with 9 bases between them. CDR1 and CDR2 from the germline V gene are MNHEY and SMNVEV (reference sequence).

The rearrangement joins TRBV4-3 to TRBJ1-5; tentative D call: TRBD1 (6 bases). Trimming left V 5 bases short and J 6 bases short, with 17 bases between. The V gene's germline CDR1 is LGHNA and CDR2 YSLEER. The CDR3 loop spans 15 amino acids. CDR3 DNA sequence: TGCGCCAGCAGCAGGGCCAGGGGAATCCCTCAGCCCCAGCATTTT. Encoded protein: CASSRARGIPQPQHF.

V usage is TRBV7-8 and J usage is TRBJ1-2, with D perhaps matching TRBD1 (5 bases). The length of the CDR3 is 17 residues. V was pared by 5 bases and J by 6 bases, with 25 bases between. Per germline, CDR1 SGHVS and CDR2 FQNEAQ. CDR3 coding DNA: TGTGCCAGCAGCCCAAAGGGACCCGCGGAGGGAACCAATGGCTACACCTTC. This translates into CASSPKGPAEGTNGYTF.

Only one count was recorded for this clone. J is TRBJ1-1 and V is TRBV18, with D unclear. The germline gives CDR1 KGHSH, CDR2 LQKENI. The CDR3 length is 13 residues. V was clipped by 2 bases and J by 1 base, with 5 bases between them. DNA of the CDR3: TGTGCCAGCTCACCAGAGAGGAACACTGAAGCTTTCTTT. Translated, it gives CASSPERNTEAFF.

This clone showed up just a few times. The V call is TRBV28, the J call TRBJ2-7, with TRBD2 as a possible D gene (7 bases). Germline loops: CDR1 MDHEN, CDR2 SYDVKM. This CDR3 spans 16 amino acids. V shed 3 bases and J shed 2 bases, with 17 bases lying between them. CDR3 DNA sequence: TGTGCCAGCAGTTTGCTGCTAGCGGAGGGGGCCTACGAGCAGTACTTC. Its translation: CASSLLLAEGAYEQYF. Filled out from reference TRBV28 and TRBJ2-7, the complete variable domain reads DVKVTQSSRYLVKRTGEKVFLECVQDMDHENMFWYRQDPGLGLRLIYFSYDVKMKEKGDIPEGYSVSREKKERFSLILESASTNQTSMYLCASSLLLAEGAYEQYFGPGTRLTVT.